Here is one T cell receptor (beta chain) with its context. Its binding antigen is unknown. Within one base of it there is no much larger clone, and no base qualities were kept. The data were obtained in a study of Ad26.COV2.S vaccination and SARS-CoV-2 variants (dated by TCRdb to the early 2020s). As for the study more broadly: Sequencing of the TCRbeta repertoire served to evaluate the specificity and breadth of SARS-CoV-2-reactive T cell receptors following Ad26.COV2.S vaccination. The TCR-sequenced set comprised around 30 samples: around 20 Ad26.COV2.S vaccine recipients, 5 placebo recipients and 8 SARS-CoV-2 convalescent individuals. Points the paper makes about the study in general: The authors noted that the TCR breadth and depth analyses may have underestimated total T cell responses. Non-spike TCR breadth was comparable between vaccine and placebo recipients, consistent with the vaccine containing only spike. Spike-specific TCR breadth was higher in Ad26.COV2.S recipients than in placebo recipients (P = 0.0014). After vaccination, spike-specific CD8+ and CD4+ T cell responses were reported to show substantial breadth.

The immunoSEQ Assay was used to sequence TCRbeta CDR3 regions. After extraction, genomic DNA underwent amplification by bias-controlled multiplex PCR, followed by high-throughput sequencing. Concerning the study's data processing: To quantify the absolute abundance of every unique TCRbeta CDR3 region, sequences were collapsed and filtered. T cell fraction was estimated by normalizing TCRbeta template counts to usable DNA, which was measured by amplifying reference genes present in all nucleated cells. Repertoire TCRs were annotated as SARS-CoV-2-specific by exact matching of V gene, CDR3 amino acid sequence and J gene to a known reactive TCR set. The reference SARS-CoV-2 TCR set was derived from MIRA and filtered for enrichment in COVID-19-positive ImmuneCODE repertoires, a step that removed public or cross-reactive TCRs. Drawing on the MIRA antigens, annotated TCRs were analysed further at the level of specific ORF or position within ORF. Breadth was defined as annotated unique rearrangements over total unique productive rearrangements; depth was the summed frequency of those rearrangements. TCR breadth was compared between groups using two-sided Wilcoxon rank-sum tests. The clones in this table, taken by TCRdb from immuneACCESS, are in-frame only. Not every clone is retained; where verified, under half of the shortfall comes from an unresolved V gene, and the cause of the rest is unknown. Clone size and V and J calls were adopted from that table, with D and trimming inferred from the DNA. This sample comprises approximately 400,000 clones, approximately 90% of them detected only once. The ten largest clones take up 3.9% of the sample.

Taken from cysteine to phenylalanine, the CDR3 has 17 residues. Only the CDR3 region is kept as DNA, spanning 51 bases read in frame from base 1. According to the germline V gene, CDR1 reads MGHRA and CDR2 reads YSYEKL. V lost 0 bases and J lost 2 bases; the stretch between them is 16 bases long. Taken with the paper, the label for time point translates to: individuals recovered from natural SARS-CoV-2 infection. This chain joins TRBV4-1 to TRBJ1-2; a tentative D match to TRBD1 spans 6 bases. The receptor comes from a human donor who had recovered from COVID-19. The source was peripheral blood, collected after recovery from COVID-19. The CDR3: CASSQDRMSGQNYGYTF. The bases are TGCGCCAGCAGCCAAGATAGGATGTCCGGACAGAACTATGGCTACACCTTC.